These 19 T cell receptor beta chains came from one sample sequenced in a study of blood T cell repertoires in COVID-19. Sequencing was performed with immunoSEQ multiplex PCR; in TCRdb, only in-frame clones are kept and a portion is missing. The table lists over 600,000 clones, 90% of them singletons. The sample was peripheral blood. These receptors came from a woman between 18 and 29 years old with acute or convalescent COVID-19.

The J gene is TRBJ2-3, the V gene TRBV24-1; D may be TRBD2 (5 bases). CDR1 is KGHDR and CDR2 is SFDVKD in the germline V gene. The CDR3 consists of 14 residues. Deletions cut 5 bases from V and 4 bases from J, with 12 bases between. The CDR3 region has the DNA TGTGCCACCAGTGGTCCTTCCGGGGCAGATACGCAGTATTTT. Protein sequence: CATSGPSGADTQYF.

The chain employs TRBV19 and TRBJ1-3, with 8 positions matching TRBD1. The length of the CDR3 is 16 residues. The germline gives CDR1 LNHDA, CDR2 SQIVND (reference sequence). Trimming at V came to 6 bases and at J to 2 bases, leaving 9 bases not matched to a gene. The CDR3 loop is CASRSGRQGTGNTIYF. The DNA of the CDR3 is TGTGCCAGTAGATCGGGAAGACAGGGGACTGGAAACACCATATATTTT.

The V call is TRBV18, the J call TRBJ2-7; D perhaps matches TRBD1 (5 bases). CDR1 is KGHSH, CDR2 LQKENI, per germline. The CDR3 is made up of 14 amino acids. V was cut by 3 bases and J by 3 bases, with 12 bases left in between. This CDR3 is CASSPGRDDYEQYF. CDR3 in DNA: TGTGCCAGCTCACCGGGCAGGGATGACTACGAGCAGTACTTC.

The rearrangement uses TRBV5-5 and TRBJ2-6; 7 bases map to TRBD1. Trimming cost V 1 base and J 1 base; bases outside gene matches: 8. The CDR3 runs to 18 residues. CDR1 is SGHKS and CDR2 is YYEKEE in the germline V gene (reference sequence). CDR3 in DNA: TGTGCCAGCAGCTTGAGCAGGGGGAAAAAATCTGGGGCCAACGTCCTGACTTTC. Its protein product is CASSLSRGKKSGANVLTF.

This chain links TRBV24-1 with TRBJ2-2; D remains ambiguous. The germline V gene encodes CDR1 KGHDR and CDR2 SFDVKD. The V end was cut by 4 bases, the J end by 0 bases, with 5 bases between. The CDR3 extends over 14 amino acids. The CDR3 region is CATSDGSNTGELFF. The CDR3 coding sequence is TGTGCCACCAGTGACGGGTCGAACACCGGGGAGCTGTTTTTT.

This sequence joins TRBV7-2 and TRBJ1-1; possibly TRBD1 for D (6 bases). V lost 5 bases and J lost 5, with 15 bases in between. This CDR3 contains 14 residues. The germline CDR1 and CDR2 sequences are SGHTA and FQGNSA. CDR3: CASSNRVGRTEAFF. In nucleotides, the CDR3 is TGTGCCAGCAGCAACAGGGTGGGAAGAACTGAAGCTTTCTTT.

CDR3 residues: CAGQRNTEAFF. Written as DNA, the CDR3 is TGTGCCGGACAGAGGAACACTGAAGCTTTCTTT. The gene calls are TRBV2 and TRBJ1-1; D might be TRBD1 (6 bases). Germline lookup yields CDR1 SNHLY and CDR2 FYNNEI. This CDR3 has 11 residues. V gave up 11 bases and J gave up 1 base, with 8 bases separating them.

The V gene is TRBV2, the J gene TRBJ1-2; D call uncertain. The germline gives CDR1 SNHLY, CDR2 FYNNEI. The CDR3 contains 13 residues. Between the trimmed V and J ends, which lost 8 bases and 7 bases, there was a span of 17 bases. CDR3 amino acids: CASPEGIVPGYTF. The CDR3 region has the DNA TGTGCCAGCCCCGAGGGCATAGTGCCTGGCTACACCTTC.

The chain combines TRBV4-1 with TRBJ1-1; tentative D call: TRBD1 (6 bases). The germline CDR1 and CDR2 sequences are MGHRA and YSYEKL. There are 14 residues in the CDR3. Trimming stripped 4 bases from V and 0 bases from J, with 9 bases between. The CDR3 is CASSRTAMNTEAFF. The CDR3, as DNA: TGCGCCAGCAGCCGGACAGCTATGAACACTGAAGCTTTCTTT.

The chain employs TRBV29-1 and TRBJ2-1; 14 nucleotides align to TRBD2. CDR3 length: 17 residues. Trimming at V came to 3 bases and at J to 4 bases, leaving 8 bases not matched to a gene. Germline lookup yields CDR1 SQVTM and CDR2 ANQGSEA. The CDR3 sequence: CSVEKGLAGETYNEQFF. The DNA of the CDR3 is TGCAGCGTTGAGAAGGGACTAGCGGGGGAGACGTACAATGAGCAGTTCTTC.

The V gene is TRBV27, the J gene TRBJ2-3; 10 nucleotides match TRBD1. Germline CDR1 and CDR2: MNHEY and SMNVEV (reference sequence). This CDR3 has 14 residues. Losses at the gene ends were 6 bases for V and 3 bases for J; bases not matched to a gene: 3. CDR3: CASSRDRGTDTQYF. The CDR3 DNA reads as TGTGCCAGCAGCCGGGACAGGGGAACAGATACGCAGTATTTT.

The chain employs TRBV11-3 and TRBJ1-2, with a possible D match to TRBD1 (5 bases). V lost 5 bases and J lost 6, with 13 bases in between. The V gene's germline CDR1 is SGHNT and CDR2 YENEEA. The CDR3 covers 13 residues. In DNA form, the CDR3 reads TGTGCCAGCAGCATCCAGGGTGAAGATGGCTACACCTTC. It specifies CASSIQGEDGYTF.

The CDR3 here is CASSQGPGVRVGYTF. The CDR3 bases are TGTGCCAGCAGCCAGGGCCCCGGGGTAAGGGTGGGCTACACCTTC. The gene calls are TRBV3-1 (or the pseudogene TRBV3-2) and TRBJ1-2; D remains unclear. V was pared by 3 bases and J by 8 bases, with 19 bases between. The CDR3 length is 15 residues. CDR1 and CDR2 (germline): LGHDT, YNNKEL (reference sequence).

This chain links TRBV19 with TRBJ1-6, with D tentatively TRBD1 (5 bases). V lost 0 bases and J lost 11, with 11 bases in between. The V gene's germline CDR1 is LNHDA and CDR2 SQIVND (reference sequence). The CDR3 contains 14 residues. This CDR3 reads CASSIDTREAPLHF. As DNA, the CDR3 is TGTGCCAGTAGTATAGATACCAGGGAGGCACCCCTCCACTTT.

V is TRBV6-6 and J is TRBJ1-2; D remains ambiguous. With 4 bases removed from V and 4 bases from J, the gap between germline ends came to 10 bases. CDR3 length: 13 residues. CDR1 is MNHNY and CDR2 is SVGAGI in the germline V gene (reference sequence). Here the CDR3 DNA reads TGTGCCAGCAGTTGGGAGCAGACCTATGGCTACACCTTC. Residues: CASSWEQTYGYTF.

The V and J genes are TRBV14 and TRBJ1-1, with unresolved D. V dropped 3 bases and J dropped 10 bases, with 15 bases sitting between them. Germline V gene lookup returns CDR1 SGHDN and CDR2 FVKESK. The CDR3 covers 13 residues. The CDR3 sequence: CASSHLSLGGAFF. The DNA of the CDR3 is TGTGCCAGCAGCCATCTCTCGCTCGGTGGAGCTTTCTTT.

In DNA form, the CDR3 reads TGTGCCACCAGTGACCATCCAGGGGGAAAACTGTTTTTT. Its protein is CATSDHPGGKLFF. The chain has TRBV24-1 and TRBJ1-4; 7 bases line up with TRBD1. Looked up from germline, CDR1 is KGHDR and CDR2 is SFDVKD. The CDR3 loop spans 13 amino acids. Trimming at V came to 4 bases and at J to 10 bases, leaving 5 bases not matched to a gene.

The V call is TRBV6-6, the J call TRBJ1-3; weak D call: TRBD1 (6 bases). Deletions cut 6 bases from V and 4 bases from J, with 10 bases between. The germline V gene encodes CDR1 MNHNY and CDR2 SVGAGI (reference sequence). The CDR3 sequence is 13 residues long. The CDR3 region has the DNA TGTGCCAGCAGAGATCAGGGGGGAAACACCATATATTTT. It specifies CASRDQGGNTIYF.

This chain connects TRBV5-8 to TRBJ1-2, with 7 bases fitting TRBD1. J lost 0 bases, V lost 2 bases, and 7 bases had no gene match. The length of the CDR3 is 16 residues. Looked up from germline, CDR1 is SGHTS and CDR2 is YDEGEE. The CDR3 sequence: CASSFLTGLSNYGYTF. The CDR3, as DNA: TGTGCCAGCAGCTTTTTGACAGGGTTGTCTAACTATGGCTACACCTTC.